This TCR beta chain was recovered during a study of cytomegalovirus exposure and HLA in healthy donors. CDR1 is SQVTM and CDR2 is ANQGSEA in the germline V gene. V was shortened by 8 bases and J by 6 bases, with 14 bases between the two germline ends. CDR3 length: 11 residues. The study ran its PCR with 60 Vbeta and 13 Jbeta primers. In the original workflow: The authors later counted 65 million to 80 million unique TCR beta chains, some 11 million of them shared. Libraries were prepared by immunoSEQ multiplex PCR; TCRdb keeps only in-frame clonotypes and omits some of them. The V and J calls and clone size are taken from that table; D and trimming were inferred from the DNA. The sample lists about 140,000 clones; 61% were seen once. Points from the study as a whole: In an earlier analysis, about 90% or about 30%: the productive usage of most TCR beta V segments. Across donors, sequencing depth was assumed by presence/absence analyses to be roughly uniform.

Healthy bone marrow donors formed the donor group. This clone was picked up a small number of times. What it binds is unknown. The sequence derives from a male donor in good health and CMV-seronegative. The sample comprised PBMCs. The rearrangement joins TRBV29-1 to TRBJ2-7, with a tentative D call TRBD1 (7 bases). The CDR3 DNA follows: TGCAGCACACGACAGGGAGGCGAGCAGTACTTC. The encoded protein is CSTRQGGEQYF.